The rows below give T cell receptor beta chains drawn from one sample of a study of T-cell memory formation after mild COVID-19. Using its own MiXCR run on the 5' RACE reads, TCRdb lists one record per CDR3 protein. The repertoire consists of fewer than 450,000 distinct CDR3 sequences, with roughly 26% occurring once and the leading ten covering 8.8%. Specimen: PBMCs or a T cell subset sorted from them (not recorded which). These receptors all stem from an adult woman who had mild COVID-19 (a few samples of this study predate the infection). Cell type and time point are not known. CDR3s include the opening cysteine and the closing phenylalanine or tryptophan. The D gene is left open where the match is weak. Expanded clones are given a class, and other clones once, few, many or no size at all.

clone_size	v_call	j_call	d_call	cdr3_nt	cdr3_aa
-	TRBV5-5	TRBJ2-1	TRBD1	TGTGCCAGCAGCCCTGACAGGGTTGTAAATGAGCAGTTCTTC	CASSPDRVVNEQFF
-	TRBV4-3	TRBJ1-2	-	TGCGCCAGCAGCCAAGTGGGCTCAGAGGGGGTCAGGGGCTACACCTTC	CASSQVGSEGVRGYTF
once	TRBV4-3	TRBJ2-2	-	TGCGCCAGCAGTCATAGGAATAGCCCGAACACCGGGGAGCTGTTTTTT	CASSHRNSPNTGELFF
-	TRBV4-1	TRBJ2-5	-	TGCGCCAGCAGCCAAGATTTGAGGCCGGCTCGAGGAGGGAAAGAGACCCAGTACTTC	CASSQDLRPARGGKETQYF
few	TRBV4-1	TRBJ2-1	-	TGCGCCAGCAGCCAGGTACAGCAAAATGAGCAGTTCTTC	CASSQVQQNEQFF
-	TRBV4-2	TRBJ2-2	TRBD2	TGTGCCAGCAGCCAAGAAGAAGGGAGGGTCGGGGAGCTGTTTTTT	CASSQEEGRVGELFF
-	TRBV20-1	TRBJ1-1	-	TGCAGTGCTAGAGAGGGTGGACCACGCTCTGAAGCTTTCTTT	CSAREGGPRSEAFF
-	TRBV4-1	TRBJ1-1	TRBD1	TGCGCCAGCAGCCAGGCAGGACAGGCAGCCCTTGAAGCTTTCTTT	CASSQAGQAALEAFF
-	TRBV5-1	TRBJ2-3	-	TGCGCCAGCAGGTGGGGGACTTGGGGCACAGATACGCAGTATTTT	CASRWGTWGTDTQYF
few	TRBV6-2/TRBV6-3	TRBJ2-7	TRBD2	TGTGCCAGCAGTTACTCTGCGGGAGGCGAGCAGTACTTC	CASSYSAGGEQYF
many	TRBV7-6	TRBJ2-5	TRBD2	TGTGCCAGCAGCCTCGGGACTAGCGGCGGTCGGGAGACCCAGTACTTC	CASSLGTSGGRETQYF